The sequence of this T cell receptor beta chain was determined in a study of blood T cell repertoires in COVID-19. About the research overall: Samples taken during acute and convalescent COVID-19 were collected in the United States, Italy and Spain. The analysed material was cDNA or gDNA that came from T cells, B-cell-depleted T cells, or PBMCs.

Unmatched junction bases numbered 8, after V lost 1 base and J lost 1 base. The germline gives CDR1 SGHAT, CDR2 FQNNGV. This CDR3 contains 18 residues. Original methodology: Scientists estimated how many nucleated cells there were by amplifying reference gene primers. Only in-frame clones appear in the TCRdb table, and some are missing; sequencing was by immunoSEQ multiplex PCR. The V and J calls and clone size were taken over from that table, and D and trimming were inferred from the DNA. The sample consists of hundreds of thousands of clones, approximately 90% of them appearing once. This clonotype was obtained from a man aged 35 to 55 with acute or convalescent COVID-19. The source material was peripheral blood. This sequence joins TRBV11-2 and TRBJ2-2; TRBD2 agrees at 8 bases. CDR3 loop: CASSLAPRLAKNTGELFF. Here the CDR3 DNA reads TGTGCCAGCAGCTTAGCCCCCCGACTAGCGAAGAACACCGGGGAGCTGTTTTTT.